The 2 T cell receptor beta chains presented below share a single source sample, sequenced in a study of T cells in Graves' hyperthyroidism and ophthalmopathy (dated by TCRdb to about 2019). The receptor library was made with multiplex PCR. Sequencing relied on an Illumina HiSeq 2000. TCR beta CDR3 regions were amplified from RNA transcripts. The TCR CDR3 was subjected to a first round of RT-PCR using the HTBI primer set and the Qiagen OneStep RT-PCR kit. The public reads were quality trimmed at Q25 with fastp and then assembled into clones with MiXCR by TCRdb, keeping productive beta chains. Every distinct CDR3 protein forms one entry, paired with its most common genes and DNA. This sample has roughly 530,000 distinct CDR3 sequences in its table, and 17% of those were observed once. The ten biggest clones cover roughly 15% of the sample. Sample: blood. The receptors were gathered from a woman between 18 and 29 years old with Graves' ophthalmopathy.

Notes on this clonotype: At one boundary the junction diverges from the germline segment, which might be a read error. The chain employs TRBV5-1 and TRBJ1-1, with 8 bases matching TRBD1. Germline CDR1 SGHRS, CDR2 YFSETQ. The CDR3 consists of 16 residues. The chain's CDR3 is CPSSLAGAGGESEAFF. The CDR3 coding sequence is TGCCCCAGCAGCTTGGCCGGAGCAGGGGGCGAAAGTGAAGCTTTCTTT. Using reference TRBV5-1 and TRBJ1-1 for the parts outside the CDR3, the full variable domain is KAGVTQTPRYLIKTRGQQVTLSCSPISGHRSVSWYQQTPGQGLQFLFEYFSETQRNKGNFPGRFSGRQFSNSRSEMNVSTLELGDSALYLCPSSLAGAGGESEAFFGQGTRLTVV.

The table lists this clonotype with a few counts. The rearrangement uses TRBV6-2 or TRBV6-3 and TRBJ2-1, with D uncertain. The CDR3 loop spans 16 amino acids. V was trimmed by 7 bases and J by 2 bases, leaving 18 bases between them. Germline V gene sequence: CDR1 MNHEY, CDR2 SVGEGT. The CDR3 DNA reads as TGTGCCAGCACTCCCCTAAGGCGAGACCCCTACAATGAGCAGTTCTTC. The encoded protein is CASTPLRRDPYNEQFF.